One sample yielded the 17 T cell receptor beta chains listed below, sequenced in a study of OX40 agonist ivuxolimab in advanced cancers. Sequencing used immunoSEQ multiplex PCR; TCRdb keeps in-frame clones, though not all of them. The sample lists 65,000 or so clones; 85% to 95% were seen once. Sample: CD4+ or CD8+ T cells sorted from blood, taken in a trial of the OX40 agonist ivuxolimab. The source is an adult with an advanced solid tumor such as melanoma, head and neck, liver or kidney cancer.

This clone is classed as medium-sized. The chain has TRBV7-9 and TRBJ1-2; the match to TRBD1 covers 8 bases. The CDR3 sequence is 16 residues long. In germline, CDR1 is SEHNR, CDR2 FQNEAQ (reference sequence). The trim removed 6 bases at V and 3 bases at J, leaving 12 bases unmatched. CDR3: CASSFSGGPGDYGYTF. The CDR3 coding sequence is TGTGCCAGCAGTTTCTCAGGGGGCCCAGGTGACTATGGCTACACCTTC.

V and J are TRBV19 and TRBJ2-1; 13 bases line up with TRBD2. CDR1 and CDR2 from the germline V gene are LNHDA and SQIVND (reference sequence). V was pared by 4 bases and J by 2 bases, with 2 bases of the junction left unmatched. CDR3 length: 16 residues. This CDR3 is CASSTGLAGAYNEQFF. CDR3 DNA sequence: TGTGCCAGTAGTACCGGACTAGCGGGAGCCTACAATGAGCAGTTCTTC.

The rearrangement links TRBV19 to TRBJ2-7; D may match TRBD1 or TRBD2 (5 bases each). Germline V lookup: CDR1 LNHDA, CDR2 SQIVND (reference sequence). There are 16 residues in the CDR3. Deletions cut 3 bases from V and 3 bases from J, with 18 bases between. DNA of the CDR3: TGTGCCAGTAGTATCAGGTACGGGGCAGGGATCTACGAGCAGTACTTC. Protein: CASSIRYGAGIYEQYF.

J is TRBJ1-4 and V is TRBV5-1, with 9 bases fitting TRBD1. V lost 0 bases, J lost 0 bases, and 9 bases stayed unmatched. The CDR3 has 19 amino acids. Germline-derived CDR1 and CDR2 are SGHRS and YFSETQ. As DNA, the CDR3 is TGCGCCAGCAGCTTGGCCTCGGACAGGGGATACGCAACTAATGAAAAACTGTTTTTT. This translates into CASSLASDRGYATNEKLFF.

This clone was counted a few times. The V gene is TRBV29-1, the J gene TRBJ1-6, with 8 bases aligning to TRBD1. CDR1 is SQVTM and CDR2 is ANQGSEA in the germline V gene. CDR3 length: 13 amino acids. V was pared by 6 bases and J by 9 bases, with 7 bases of the junction left unmatched. The CDR3 protein is CSVSGGEGSPLHF. CDR3 in DNA: TGCAGCGTCTCAGGGGGCGAAGGTTCACCCCTCCACTTT.

This chain uses TRBV5-4 with TRBJ2-1, with 11 bases matching TRBD2. The CDR3 is 16 residues long. J was trimmed by 8 bases and V by 2 bases; bases with no gene match: 9. Germline CDR1 and CDR2: SGHNT and YYREEE (reference sequence). The CDR3 nucleotides are TGTGCCAGCAGCTTCGCCATAGCGGGGGGGATGGATGAGCAGTTCTTC. Its translation is CASSFAIAGGMDEQFF.

The chain links TRBV2 to TRBJ2-7; TRBD2 might be the D (6 bases). Germline values: CDR1 SNHLY, CDR2 FYNNEI. The CDR3 extends over 14 amino acids. V was clipped by 1 base and J by 5 bases, with 12 bases between them. The CDR3, as DNA: TGTGCCAGCAGTGAAGATGCAGGGAGGCACGAGCAGTACTTC. Its translation is CASSEDAGRHEQYF.

V usage is TRBV29-1 and J usage is TRBJ1-2, with D unresolved. The CDR3 spans 13 residues. V lost 6 bases and J 7 bases, leaving 18 bases between the germline ends. CDR1 and CDR2 (germline): SQVTM, ANQGSEA. CDR3 amino acids: CSVPKAYFGGYTF. In DNA form, the CDR3 reads TGCAGCGTACCTAAGGCCTACTTCGGTGGCTACACCTTC.

The chain uses TRBV9 and TRBJ2-1; tentatively, D is TRBD2 (6 bases). Germline V lookup: CDR1 SGDLS, CDR2 YYNGEE. The V end was cut by 4 bases, the J end by 8 bases, with 10 bases between. This CDR3 is built from 12 residues. CDR3 in amino acids: CASSSRLDEQFF. DNA of the CDR3: TGTGCCAGCAGCTCAAGACTAGATGAGCAGTTCTTC.

The chain links TRBV4-1 to TRBJ2-2, with a possible D match to TRBD2 (6 bases). The CDR3 is 15 residues long. From germline, CDR1 is MGHRA and CDR2 YSYEKL. Trimming stripped 1 base from V and 6 bases from J, with 12 bases between. The CDR3 loop is CASSQVTGDAGELFF. DNA of the CDR3: TGCGCCAGCAGCCAAGTCACGGGGGACGCCGGGGAGCTGTTTTTT.

The V and J genes are TRBV9 and TRBJ2-7, with D uncertain. Germline V gene lookup returns CDR1 SGDLS and CDR2 YYNGEE. The CDR3 contains 14 residues. Trimming took 2 bases from V and 0 from J, leaving 9 bases between them. CDR3 sequence reads: CASSVGESSYEQYF. The CDR3 DNA follows: TGTGCCAGCAGCGTCGGTGAGAGCTCCTACGAGCAGTACTTC.

This chain uses TRBV6-5 with TRBJ1-1; a possible D gene is TRBD1 (6 bases). The CDR3 sequence is 14 residues long. Deletions cut 8 bases from V and 3 bases from J, with 16 bases between. Germline CDR1 reads MNHEY; CDR2 reads SVGAGI. As DNA, the CDR3 is TGTGCCAGCTATTGGAGGGAGGGGGACACTGAAGCTTTCTTT. Its translation: CASYWREGDTEAFF.

The gene calls are TRBV9 and TRBJ2-3, with 9 bases matching TRBD2. Germline CDR1 and CDR2: SGDLS and YYNGEE. The CDR3 is 18 amino acids. The V and J ends lost 4 bases and 3 bases, in that order; junction bases with no gene match: 15. This chain's CDR3 is CASSPRREAGGPTDTQYF. In DNA, the CDR3 is TGTGCCAGCAGCCCCCGAAGAGAGGCGGGAGGGCCGACAGATACGCAGTATTTT.

The J gene is TRBJ2-2, the V gene TRBV4-3; D is possibly TRBD1 (6 bases). The V gene's germline CDR1 is LGHNA and CDR2 YSLEER. The CDR3 runs to 16 residues. V was trimmed by 2 bases and J by 5 bases, leaving 15 bases between them. CDR3 coding DNA: TGCGCCAGCAGCCAAACAACAGGGCTTCAAACCGGGGAGCTGTTTTTT. Translation: CASSQTTGLQTGELFF.

DNA of the CDR3: TGTGCCTGGAGTATATTGACAGGGCCAACTAATGAAAAACTGTTTTTT. It encodes CAWSILTGPTNEKLFF. The rearrangement links TRBV30 to TRBJ1-4; TRBD1 agrees at 7 bases. There are 16 residues in the CDR3. V shed 2 bases and J 0 bases; nucleotides not matched to a gene: 6. CDR1 is GTSNPN and CDR2 is SVGIG in the germline V gene (reference sequence).

The chain employs TRBV7-9 and TRBJ1-2; no firm D call. Germline loops: CDR1 SEHNR, CDR2 FQNEAQ (reference sequence). Trimming pared 1 base from V and 2 bases from J, leaving 11 bases between. CDR3 length: 15 residues. For the CDR3, the DNA is TGTGCCAGCAGCTTAGTCGCCAGCGGGAACTATGGCTACACCTTC. This sequence encodes CASSLVASGNYGYTF.

The chain combines TRBV27 with TRBJ2-6; D may be TRBD1 (5 bases). Germline lookup yields CDR1 MNHEY and CDR2 SMNVEV (reference sequence). Deletions cut 3 bases from V and 0 bases from J, with 12 bases between. The CDR3 is 17 amino acids. The CDR3, as DNA: TGTGCCAGCAGTTTGGTGGGGCCAAGCTCTGGGGCCAACGTCCTGACTTTC. Protein sequence: CASSLVGPSSGANVLTF.